The rows below give T cell receptor beta chains drawn from one sample of a study of shared clonotypes between healthy human individuals. Sequenced by immunoSEQ multiplex PCR; TCRdb stores in-frame clones only, minus some. Of some 1 million clones listed, about 74% are singletons. The sample was memory CD4+ T cells sorted from blood. These receptors were collected from a man between 18 and 35 years old in good health. Both conserved end residues are part of each CDR3. Each record gives: clone size, V gene, J gene, D gene, CDR3 DNA, CDR3 protein. A D gene is named only where the DNA matches it firmly. Size is stated for part of the rows, as once, few or many counts, or as a class when the clone is expanded.

clone size: few
V gene: TRBV18
J gene: TRBJ2-4
D gene: NA
CDR3 DNA: TGTGCCAGCTCACCAGTGGAGGGCAAAAACATTCAGTACTTC
CDR3 protein: CASSPVEGKNIQYF

clone size: NA
V gene: TRBV7-2
J gene: TRBJ1-3
D gene: TRBD1
CDR3 DNA: TGTGCCAGCAGCCGTGGACAGGGAAGTACCATATATTTT
CDR3 protein: CASSRGQGSTIYF

clone size: NA
V gene: TRBV7-2
J gene: TRBJ2-1
D gene: NA
CDR3 DNA: TGTGCCAGCAGCCCCCGCGGTGTGACAAGCTCCTACAATGAGCAGTTCTTC
CDR3 protein: CASSPRGVTSSYNEQFF

clone size: NA
V gene: TRBV28
J gene: TRBJ2-5
D gene: NA
CDR3 DNA: TGTGCCAGCAGTTTCCTTCGCATCCAAGAGACCCAGTACTTC
CDR3 protein: CASSFLRIQETQYF

clone size: NA
V gene: TRBV28
J gene: TRBJ2-7
D gene: NA
CDR3 DNA: TGTGCCAGCAGTTTAATCAGCGCGACCTACGAGCAGTACTTC
CDR3 protein: CASSLISATYEQYF

clone size: NA
V gene: TRBV5-8
J gene: TRBJ2-3
D gene: NA
CDR3 DNA: TGTGCCAGCAGCAGAATCCGGGACCAAGGAGGCGATACGCAGTATTTT
CDR3 protein: CASSRIRDQGGDTQYF

clone size: NA
V gene: TRBV19
J gene: TRBJ1-2
D gene: NA
CDR3 DNA: TGTGCCAGTAACCCGGGGGGCCTGGGGAACTATGGCTACACCTTC
CDR3 protein: CASNPGGLGNYGYTF

clone size: NA
V gene: TRBV10-1
J gene: TRBJ1-1
D gene: NA
CDR3 DNA: TGCGCCAGCAGGAGAGAACTGAACACTGAAGCTTTCTTT
CDR3 protein: CASRRELNTEAFF

clone size: NA
V gene: TRBV30
J gene: TRBJ2-2
D gene: TRBD1
CDR3 DNA: TGTGCCTGGAGTGCGGGACAGATTGAGGCCGGGGAGCTGTTTTTT
CDR3 protein: CAWSAGQIEAGELFF

clone size: NA
V gene: TRBV5-1
J gene: TRBJ2-3
D gene: TRBD2
CDR3 DNA: TGCGCCAGCAGCCCAAGCGGGGGGTCTACAGATACGCAGTATTTT
CDR3 protein: CASSPSGGSTDTQYF

clone size: NA
V gene: TRBV28
J gene: TRBJ1-6
D gene: NA
CDR3 DNA: TGTGCCAGCACCCCACAGGGCTTTTCCCAATCACCCCTCCACTTT
CDR3 protein: CASTPQGFSQSPLHF

clone size: few
V gene: TRBV5-1
J gene: TRBJ2-3
D gene: TRBD2
CDR3 DNA: TGCGCCAGCAGCTTGGGGACTAGCGGGGGGCCAACAGATACGCAGTATTTT
CDR3 protein: CASSLGTSGGPTDTQYF

clone size: NA
V gene: TRBV19
J gene: TRBJ1-5
D gene: NA
CDR3 DNA: TGTGCCAGTAGTCCCCTCCACACAGGGAGGCAGCCCCAGCATTTT
CDR3 protein: CASSPLHTGRQPQHF

clone size: NA
V gene: TRBV6-4
J gene: TRBJ1-6
D gene: NA
CDR3 DNA: TGTGCCACCCAATCGGGGAATAATTCACCCCTCCACTTT
CDR3 protein: CATQSGNNSPLHF

clone size: NA
V gene: TRBV5-4
J gene: TRBJ1-4
D gene: TRBD1
CDR3 DNA: TGTGCCAGCAGCTTCCGTCCAGGGGACAGTAATGAAAAACTGTTTTTT
CDR3 protein: CASSFRPGDSNEKLFF

clone size: NA
V gene: TRBV5-6
J gene: TRBJ1-1
D gene: TRBD1
CDR3 DNA: TGTGCCAGCAGCCGGGACAGGGGGTTTCTCAACACTGAAGCTTTCTTT
CDR3 protein: CASSRDRGFLNTEAFF

clone size: few
V gene: TRBV2
J gene: TRBJ1-4
D gene: NA
CDR3 DNA: TGTGCCAGCAGTGAAACAGGGTATAATGAAAAACTGTTTTTT
CDR3 protein: CASSETGYNEKLFF

clone size: NA
V gene: TRBV6-6
J gene: TRBJ2-3
D gene: NA
CDR3 DNA: TGTGCCAGCAGTCTGCTGGACCCTCGCACAGATACGCAGTATTTT
CDR3 protein: CASSLLDPRTDTQYF

clone size: NA
V gene: TRBV29-1
J gene: TRBJ2-7
D gene: TRBD1
CDR3 DNA: TGCAGCGTTTGGTTCGTGGGACAGGCCTCCTACGAGCAGTACTTC
CDR3 protein: CSVWFVGQASYEQYF

clone size: NA
V gene: TRBV7-2
J gene: TRBJ2-1
D gene: NA
CDR3 DNA: TGTGCCAGCAGCTGGGTGGTAGCGGACAATGAGCAGTTCTTC
CDR3 protein: CASSWVVADNEQFF

clone size: NA
V gene: TRBV2
J gene: TRBJ2-5
D gene: NA
CDR3 DNA: TGTGCCAGTCAGACGGACAGCCAAGAGACCCAGTACTTC
CDR3 protein: CASQTDSQETQYF

clone size: NA
V gene: TRBV2
J gene: TRBJ1-4
D gene: TRBD1
CDR3 DNA: TGTGCCAGCAGTACAGGGGGAAGAGAAAAACTGTTTTTT
CDR3 protein: CASSTGGREKLFF

clone size: NA
V gene: TRBV27
J gene: TRBJ2-1
D gene: TRBD2
CDR3 DNA: TGTGCCAGCAGTCCTTTAGCGGGGGGACGAGGTAATGAGCAGTTCTTC
CDR3 protein: CASSPLAGGRGNEQFF